This TCR beta chain was sequenced for a study of blood T cell repertoires in COVID-19 (dated by TCRdb to 2018 to 2020). For the study in its entirety: Samples from collaborators originated in the United States, Italy and Spain and spanned both the acute and convalescent phases of COVID-19. The material from the prospective study consisted of cDNA or gDNA derived from T cells, B-cell-depleted T cells, or PBMCs. The dataset comprised deeply sampled blood TCRbeta repertoires from subjects exposed to, actively infected with, or recovered from COVID-19. A freely available public database, intended as a resource for researchers studying the immune response to SARS-CoV-2, is where the repertoires were released. The samples were drawn from two sources: the first 160 participants of the ongoing ImmuneRACE study, and over 1,000 subjects contributed by 6 global collaborators. Nearly every sample came with metadata listing a de-identified subject ID, COVID-19 status, age in years and sex. Where HLA class I and class II types were available, the types were taken from metadata supplied by the sample provider, not from assay-based typing.

What the authors observed across the whole study: The quantity of clinical and demographic metadata differed by source and by participant and was supplied without curation.

TCRbeta CDR3 regions were amplified from genomic DNA using the immunoSEQ Assay, a bias-controlled multiplex PCR. Processing in the source paper ran as follows. The number of nucleated cells in each sample was estimated from the amplification of reference gene primers within the assay. To quantify the absolute abundance of each unique TCRbeta CDR3 rearrangement, sequence reads were collapsed and filtered. For each sample, productive Simpson clonality was calculated as the square root of Simpson's diversity index across productive rearrangements. The table was pulled from immuneACCESS by TCRdb, which kept in-frame rearrangements only. Such tables lose some clones; where checked, under half of the loss comes from unresolved V genes, and the rest has no known cause. Clone size and V and J calls were adopted from that table, with D and trimming inferred from the DNA. Present in this sample are approximately 110,000 clones, 84% of which were seen just once. 7% to 9.5% of the sample is taken by the ten largest.

Note on this clone: It has no known antigen specificity. No base qualities exist here, and no much larger clone lies one base off it.

The collaborating institutions used their own protocols to collect whole blood in K2EDTA tubes. For TCRbeta analysis, collaborators shipped samples in one of three forms: frozen whole blood, isolated PBMCs, or DNA extracted from either of those sample types. The material sequenced was peripheral blood. The TCR sequence derives from a woman aged 80 or older with active or convalescent COVID-19.

CDR3 protein: CASSPDRNYGYTF. The DNA sequence follows: TGTGCCAGCAGCCCCGACAGGAACTATGGCTACACCTTC. Recombination connected TRBV5-4 to TRBJ1-2; a tentative D call is TRBD1 (6 bases match). The germline V gene (reference sequence) supplies CDR1 SGHNT and CDR2 YYREEE. V is pared back by 4 bases and J by 2 bases, with 9 bases lying between the germline termini. The CDR3 holds 13 amino acids from the cysteine to the phenylalanine. Only the CDR3 DNA is retained, 39 bases long and in frame from the first base.